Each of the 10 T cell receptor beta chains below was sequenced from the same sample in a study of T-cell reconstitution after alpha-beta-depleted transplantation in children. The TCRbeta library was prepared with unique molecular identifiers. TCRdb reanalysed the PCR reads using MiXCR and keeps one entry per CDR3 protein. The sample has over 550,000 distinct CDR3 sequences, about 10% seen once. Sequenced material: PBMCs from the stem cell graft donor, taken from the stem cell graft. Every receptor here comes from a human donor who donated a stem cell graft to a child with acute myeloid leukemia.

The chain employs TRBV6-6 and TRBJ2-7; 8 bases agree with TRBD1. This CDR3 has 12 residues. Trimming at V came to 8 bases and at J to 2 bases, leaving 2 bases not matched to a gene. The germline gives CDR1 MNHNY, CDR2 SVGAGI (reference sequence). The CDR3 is CASEGQAYEQYF. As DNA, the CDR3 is TGTGCCAGCGAGGGACAGGCCTACGAGCAGTACTTC.

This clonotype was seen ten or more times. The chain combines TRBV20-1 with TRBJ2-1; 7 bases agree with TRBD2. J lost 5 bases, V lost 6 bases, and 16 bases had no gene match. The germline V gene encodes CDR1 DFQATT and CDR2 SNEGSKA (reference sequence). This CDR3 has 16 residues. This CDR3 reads CSATAPPRTSHNEQFF. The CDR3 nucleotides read TGCAGTGCCACCGCGCCCCCCAGGACTAGTCACAATGAGCAGTTCTTC.

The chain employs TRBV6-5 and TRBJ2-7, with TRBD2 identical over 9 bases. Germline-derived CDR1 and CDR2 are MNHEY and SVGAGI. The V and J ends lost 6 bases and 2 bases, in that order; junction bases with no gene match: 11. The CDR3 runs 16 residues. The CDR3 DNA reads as TGTGCCAGCAGCTTCTCCACTAGCGGGCTAACCTACGAGCAGTACTTC. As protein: CASSFSTSGLTYEQYF.

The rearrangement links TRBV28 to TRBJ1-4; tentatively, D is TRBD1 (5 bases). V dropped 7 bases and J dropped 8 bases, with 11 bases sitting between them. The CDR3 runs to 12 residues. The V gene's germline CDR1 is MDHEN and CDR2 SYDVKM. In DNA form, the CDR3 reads TGTGCCAGCACTCAGGGAGGCGAAAAACTGTTTTTT. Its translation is CASTQGGEKLFF.

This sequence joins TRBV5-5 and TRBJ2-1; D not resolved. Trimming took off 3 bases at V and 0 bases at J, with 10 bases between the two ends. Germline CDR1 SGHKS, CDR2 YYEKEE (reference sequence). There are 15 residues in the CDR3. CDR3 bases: TGTGCCAGCAGCTCCGACCCGAGCTCCTACAATGAGCAGTTCTTC. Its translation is CASSSDPSSYNEQFF.

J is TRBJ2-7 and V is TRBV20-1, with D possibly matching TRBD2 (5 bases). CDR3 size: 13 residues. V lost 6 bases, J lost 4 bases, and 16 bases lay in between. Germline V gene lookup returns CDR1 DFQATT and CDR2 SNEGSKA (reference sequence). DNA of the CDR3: TGCAGTGCCATAGCACCGGGATTATACGAGCAGTACTTC. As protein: CSAIAPGLYEQYF.

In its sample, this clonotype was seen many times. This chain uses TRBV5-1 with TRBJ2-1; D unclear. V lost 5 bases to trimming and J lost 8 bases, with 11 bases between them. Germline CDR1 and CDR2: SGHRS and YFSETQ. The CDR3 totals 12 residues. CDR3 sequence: CASRRMWDEQFF. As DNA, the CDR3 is TGCGCCAGCAGGCGTATGTGGGATGAGCAGTTCTTC.

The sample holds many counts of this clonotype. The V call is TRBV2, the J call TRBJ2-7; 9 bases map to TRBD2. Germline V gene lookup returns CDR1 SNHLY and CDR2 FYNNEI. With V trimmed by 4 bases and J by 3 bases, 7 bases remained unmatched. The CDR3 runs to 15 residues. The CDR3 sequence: CASSVSLAGIYEQYF. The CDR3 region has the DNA TGTGCCAGCAGTGTGTCGCTAGCGGGAATCTACGAGCAGTACTTC.

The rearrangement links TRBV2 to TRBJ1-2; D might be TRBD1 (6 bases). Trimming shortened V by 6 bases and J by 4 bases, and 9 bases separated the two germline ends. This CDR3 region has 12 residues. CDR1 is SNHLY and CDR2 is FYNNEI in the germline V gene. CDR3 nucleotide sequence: TGTGCCAGCAGGAGGACAGCCTATGGCTACACCTTC. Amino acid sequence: CASRRTAYGYTF.

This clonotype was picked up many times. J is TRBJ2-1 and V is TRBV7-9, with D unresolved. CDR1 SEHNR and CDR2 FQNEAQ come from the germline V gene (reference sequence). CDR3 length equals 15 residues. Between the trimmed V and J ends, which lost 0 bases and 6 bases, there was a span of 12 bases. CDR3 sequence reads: CASSLAPATLNEQFF. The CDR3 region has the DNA TGTGCCAGCAGCTTAGCGCCGGCTACCCTCAATGAGCAGTTCTTC.